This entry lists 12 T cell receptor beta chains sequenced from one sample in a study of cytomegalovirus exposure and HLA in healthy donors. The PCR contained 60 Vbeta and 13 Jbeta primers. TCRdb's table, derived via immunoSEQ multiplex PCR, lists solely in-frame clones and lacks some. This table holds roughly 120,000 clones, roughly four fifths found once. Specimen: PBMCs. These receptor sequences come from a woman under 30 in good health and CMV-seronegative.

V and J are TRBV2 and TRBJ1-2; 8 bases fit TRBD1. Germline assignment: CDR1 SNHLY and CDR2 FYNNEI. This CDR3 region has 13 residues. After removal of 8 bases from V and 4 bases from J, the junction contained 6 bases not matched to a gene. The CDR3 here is CASQEGQGYGYTF. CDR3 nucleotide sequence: TGTGCCAGCCAAGAAGGACAGGGCTATGGCTACACCTTC.

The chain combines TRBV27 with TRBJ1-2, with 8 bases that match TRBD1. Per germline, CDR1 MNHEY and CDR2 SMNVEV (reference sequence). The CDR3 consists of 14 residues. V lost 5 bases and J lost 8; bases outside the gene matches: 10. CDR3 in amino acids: CASSPIGQGFGYTF. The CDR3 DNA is TGTGCCAGCAGTCCTATAGGACAGGGCTTCGGCTACACCTTC.

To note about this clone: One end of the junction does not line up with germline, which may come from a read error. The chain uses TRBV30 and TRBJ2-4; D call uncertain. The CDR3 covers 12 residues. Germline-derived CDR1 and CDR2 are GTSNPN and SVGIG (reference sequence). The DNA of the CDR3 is TGTGCCTGGAGTTGGGTCGAAAACAGTCAGTACTTC. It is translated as CAWSWVENSQYF. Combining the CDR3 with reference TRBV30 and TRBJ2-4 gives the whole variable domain SQTIHQWPATLVQPVGSPLSLECTVEGTSNPNLYWYRQAAGRGLQLLFYSVGIGQISSEVPQNLSASRPQDRQFILSSKKLLLSDSGFYLCAWSWVENSQYFGAGTRLSVL.

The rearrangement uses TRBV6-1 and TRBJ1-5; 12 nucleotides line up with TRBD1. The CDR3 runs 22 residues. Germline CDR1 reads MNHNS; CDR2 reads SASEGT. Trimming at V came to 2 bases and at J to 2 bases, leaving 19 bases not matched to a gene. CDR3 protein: CASSEFQGRGTGGKLGNQPQHF. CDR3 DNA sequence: TGTGCCAGCAGTGAATTTCAAGGGAGAGGGACAGGGGGCAAGTTGGGCAATCAGCCCCAGCATTTT.

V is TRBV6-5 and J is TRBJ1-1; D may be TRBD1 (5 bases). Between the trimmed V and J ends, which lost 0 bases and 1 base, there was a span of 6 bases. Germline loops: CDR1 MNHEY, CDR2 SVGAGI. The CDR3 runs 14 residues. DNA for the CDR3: TGTGCCAGCAGTTACTCCGACAGGAACACTGAAGCTTTCTTT. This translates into CASSYSDRNTEAFF.

The DNA for the CDR3 is TGTGCCAGCAGAGAGAGTGACAGGGGGATCCACTATGGCTACACCTTC. It translates to CASRESDRGIHYGYTF. This chain connects TRBV6-4 to TRBJ1-2; TRBD1 aligns across 9 bases. V shed 6 bases and J 3 bases; nucleotides not matched to a gene: 11. Germline assignment: CDR1 MRHNA and CDR2 SNTAGT. CDR3 length: 16 amino acids.

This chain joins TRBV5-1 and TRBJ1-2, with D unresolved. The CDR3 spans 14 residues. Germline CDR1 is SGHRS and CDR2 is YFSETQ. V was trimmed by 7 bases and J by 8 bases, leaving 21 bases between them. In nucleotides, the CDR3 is TGCGCCAGCGCCCTTTCCGGGGTACGCTACGGCTACACCTTC. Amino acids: CASALSGVRYGYTF. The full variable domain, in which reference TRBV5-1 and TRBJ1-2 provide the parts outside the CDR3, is KAGVTQTPRYLIKTRGQQVTLSCSPISGHRSVSWYQQTPGQGLQFLFEYFSETQRNKGNFPGRFSGRQFSNSRSEMNVSTLELGDSALYLCASALSGVRYGYTFGSGTRLTVV.

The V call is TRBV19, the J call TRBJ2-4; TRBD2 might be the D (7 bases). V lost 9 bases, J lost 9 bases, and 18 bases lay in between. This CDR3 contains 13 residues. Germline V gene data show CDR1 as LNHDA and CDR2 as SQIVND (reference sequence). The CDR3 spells CASRAQGGGIQYF. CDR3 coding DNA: TGTGCCAGCAGGGCCCAGGGAGGGGGCATTCAGTACTTC. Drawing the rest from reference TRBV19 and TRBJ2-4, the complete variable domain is DGGITQSPKYLFRKEGQNVTLSCEQNLNHDAMYWYRQDPGQGLRLIYYSQIVNDFQKGDIAEGYSVSREKKESFPLTVTSAQKNPTAFYLCASRAQGGGIQYFGAGTRLSVL.

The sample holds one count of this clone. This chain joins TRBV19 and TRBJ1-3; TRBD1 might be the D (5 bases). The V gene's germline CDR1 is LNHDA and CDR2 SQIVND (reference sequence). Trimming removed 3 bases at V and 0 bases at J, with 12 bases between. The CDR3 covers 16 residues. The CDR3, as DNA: TGTGCCAGTAGTATTCGGGACTTCAGCTCTGGAAACACCATATATTTT. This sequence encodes CASSIRDFSSGNTIYF.

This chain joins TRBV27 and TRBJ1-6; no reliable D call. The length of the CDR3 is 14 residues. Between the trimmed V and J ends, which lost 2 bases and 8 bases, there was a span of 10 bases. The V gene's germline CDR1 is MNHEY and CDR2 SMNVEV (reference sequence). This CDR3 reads CASSLHSSDSPLHF. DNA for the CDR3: TGTGCCAGCAGTTTACACAGCTCTGATTCACCCCTCCACTTT.

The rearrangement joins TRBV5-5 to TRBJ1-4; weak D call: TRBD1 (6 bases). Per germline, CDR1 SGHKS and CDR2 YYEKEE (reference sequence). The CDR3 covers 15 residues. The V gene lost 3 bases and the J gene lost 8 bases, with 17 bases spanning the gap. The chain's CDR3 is CASSSRGAGEEKLFF. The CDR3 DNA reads TGTGCCAGCAGCTCGAGAGGGGCAGGGGAAGAAAAACTGTTTTTT. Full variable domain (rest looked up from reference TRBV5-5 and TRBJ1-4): DAGVTQSPTHLIKTRGQQVTLRCSPISGHKSVSWYQQVLGQGPQFIFQYYEKEERGRGNFPDRFSARQFPNYSSELNVNALLLGDSALYLCASSSRGAGEEKLFFGSGTQLSVL.

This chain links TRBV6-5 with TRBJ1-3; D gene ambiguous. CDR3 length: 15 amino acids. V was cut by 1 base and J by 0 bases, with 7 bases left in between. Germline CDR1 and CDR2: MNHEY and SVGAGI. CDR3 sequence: CASSYLRSSGNTIYF. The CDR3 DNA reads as TGTGCCAGCAGTTACTTACGGTCCTCTGGAAACACCATATATTTT.